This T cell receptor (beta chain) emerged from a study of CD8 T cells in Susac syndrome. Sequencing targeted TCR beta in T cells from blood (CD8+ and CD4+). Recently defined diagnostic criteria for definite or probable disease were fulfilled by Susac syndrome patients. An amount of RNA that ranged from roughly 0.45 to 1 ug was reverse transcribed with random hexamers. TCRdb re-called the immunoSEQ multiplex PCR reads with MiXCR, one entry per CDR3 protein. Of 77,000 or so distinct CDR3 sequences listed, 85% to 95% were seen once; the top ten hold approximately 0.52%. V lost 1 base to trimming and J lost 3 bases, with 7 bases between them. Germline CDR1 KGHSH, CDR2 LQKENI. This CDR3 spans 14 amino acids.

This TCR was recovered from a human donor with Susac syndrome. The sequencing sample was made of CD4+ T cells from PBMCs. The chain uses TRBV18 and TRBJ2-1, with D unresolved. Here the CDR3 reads CASSPHPNYNEQFF. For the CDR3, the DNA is TGTGCCAGCTCACCACATCCAAACTACAATGAGCAGTTCTTC.